The 11 T cell receptor beta chains reported below all come from one sample, sequenced in a study of CD8 T cells in Susac syndrome. With random hexamers, reverse transcription was performed on about 0.5 to 1 ug of RNA. In TCRdb, the immunoSEQ multiplex PCR reads were re-called with MiXCR into one record per CDR3 protein. The data contain 200,000 to 250,000 distinct CDR3 sequences, over 90% of them singletons. The sample was CD4+ T cells from PBMCs. These TCRs come from a human donor with Susac syndrome.

J is TRBJ2-2 and V is TRBV30; 7 bases are a match to TRBD1. Trimming at V came to 0 bases and at J to 4 bases, leaving 8 bases not matched to a gene. The CDR3 covers 16 residues. The germline gives CDR1 GTSNPN, CDR2 SVGIG (reference sequence). The CDR3 loop reads CAWSVRGGASTGELFF. CDR3 DNA sequence: TGTGCCTGGAGTGTACGAGGGGGCGCGAGCACCGGGGAGCTGTTTTTT. The full variable domain, with the rest looked up from reference TRBV30 and TRBJ2-2, is SQTIHQWPATLVQPVGSPLSLECTVEGTSNPNLYWYRQAAGRGLQLLFYSVGIGQISSEVPQNLSASRPQDRQFILSSKKLLLSDSGFYLCAWSVRGGASTGELFFGEGSRLTVL.

Only one count was recorded for this clonotype. Compared with germline, one end of the junction differs, possibly owing to a read error. The chain couples TRBV7-7 to TRBJ2-1; D assignment may be TRBD1 or TRBD2 (5 bases each). The CDR3 sequence is 15 residues long. Germline lookup yields CDR1 SSHAT and CDR2 FNYEAQ (reference sequence). CDR3 DNA sequence: TGTGCTAGCAGTCCCCGGGACCCTTCGGAAGGTGAGCAGTTCTTC. This encodes CASSPRDPSEGEQFF.

The rearrangement uses TRBV13 and TRBJ2-3; 7 bases line up with TRBD1. The CDR3 covers 17 residues. Germline CDR1 and CDR2: PRHDT and FYEKMQ (reference sequence). J gave up 2 bases and V 4 bases, and 12 bases lay outside the gene matches. The CDR3 nucleotides read TGTGCCAGCAGCTGGTTGACAGGGTCTTCCCCCACAGATACGCAGTATTTT. Translation gives CASSWLTGSSPTDTQYF.

V and J are TRBV5-1 and TRBJ1-1; D gene unclear. Germline-derived CDR1 and CDR2 are SGHRS and YFSETQ. V was clipped by 4 bases and J by 0 bases, with 13 bases between them. This CDR3 has 15 amino acids. CDR3 coding DNA: TGCGCCAGCAGCCGCGAGGGAGGGCTGAACACTGAAGCTTTCTTT. It specifies CASSREGGLNTEAFF.

The genes are TRBV9 and TRBJ2-7, with D unresolved. The germline V gene has CDR1 SGDLS and CDR2 YYNGEE. The CDR3 spans 14 residues. The V end was cut by 3 bases, the J end by 2 bases, with 12 bases between. The CDR3 coding sequence is TGTGCCAGCAGCGATAGTGGCGTAGCCTACGAGCAGTACTTC. This translates into CASSDSGVAYEQYF.

The chain employs TRBV7-8 and TRBJ2-3; D may match TRBD1 or TRBD2 (5 bases each). The CDR3 extends over 13 amino acids. Trimming took off 5 bases at V and 6 bases at J, with 12 bases between the two ends. The germline V gene encodes CDR1 SGHVS and CDR2 FQNEAQ. The CDR3 DNA reads TGTGCCAGCAGCCCTCTGGGACCCGATACGCAGTATTTT. It yields the protein CASSPLGPDTQYF.

The rearrangement uses TRBV5-4 and TRBJ2-1; 8 positions agree with TRBD2. The J segment lost 4 bases and the V segment lost 1 base, leaving 7 bases of the junction unmatched. Germline assignment: CDR1 SGHNT and CDR2 YYREEE (reference sequence). This CDR3 region has 16 residues. The CDR3 here is CASSLSAGTSYNEQFF. For the CDR3, the DNA is TGTGCCAGCAGCTTGTCGGCCGGGACTAGTTACAATGAGCAGTTCTTC.

The rearrangement uses TRBV20-1 and TRBJ2-5; D possibly corresponds to TRBD2 (7 bases). The germline CDR1 and CDR2 sequences are DFQATT and SNEGSKA (reference sequence). The CDR3 spans 15 residues. V was cut by 0 bases and J by 5 bases, with 16 bases left in between. Here the CDR3 DNA reads TGCAGTGCTAGAGATCCCCCCGGGGGGCCGGAGACCCAGTACTTC. Its translation: CSARDPPGGPETQYF.

The chain couples TRBV7-3 to TRBJ1-1; 7 bases match TRBD1. J gave up 5 bases and V 5 bases, and 11 bases lay outside the gene matches. The CDR3 length is 15 residues. Germline V gives CDR1 SGHTA, CDR2 FQGTGA. The CDR3 sequence: CASSLLRQGGTEAFF. The DNA for the CDR3 is TGTGCCAGCAGCCTCCTCCGACAGGGCGGGACTGAAGCTTTCTTT.

This chain links TRBV10-3 with TRBJ1-5; no definite D call. This CDR3 has 15 residues. The V gene's germline CDR1 is ENHRY and CDR2 SYGVKD. V lost 3 bases and J lost 0, with 9 bases in between. The chain's CDR3 is CAISDGPFSNQPQHF. The CDR3 region has the DNA TGTGCCATCAGTGATGGGCCTTTTAGCAATCAGCCCCAGCATTTT.

The chain combines TRBV4-3 with TRBJ1-2; D unclear. V was shortened by 3 bases and J by 2 bases, with 13 bases between the two germline ends. The CDR3 totals 15 residues. Germline V lookup: CDR1 LGHNA, CDR2 YSLEER. DNA of the CDR3: TGCGCCAGCAGCCATGAAGAGGGTGGAAACTATGGCTACACCTTC. Amino acid sequence: CASSHEEGGNYGYTF.